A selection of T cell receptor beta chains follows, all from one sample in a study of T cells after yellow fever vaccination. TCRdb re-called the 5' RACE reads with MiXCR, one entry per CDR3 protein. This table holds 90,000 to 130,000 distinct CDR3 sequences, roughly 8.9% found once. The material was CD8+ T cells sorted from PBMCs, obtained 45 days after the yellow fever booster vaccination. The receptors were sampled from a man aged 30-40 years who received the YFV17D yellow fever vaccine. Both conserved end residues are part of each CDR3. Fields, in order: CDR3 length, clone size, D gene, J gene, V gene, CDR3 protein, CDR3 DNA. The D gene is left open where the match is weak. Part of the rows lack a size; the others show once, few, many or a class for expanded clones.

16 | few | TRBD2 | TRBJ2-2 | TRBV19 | CASSILTGGEDGELFF | TGTGCCAGTAGTATTTTAACGGGAGGAGAGGACGGGGAGCTGTTTTTT
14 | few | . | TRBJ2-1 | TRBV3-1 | CASSSGDRAYEQFF | TGTGCCAGCAGTTCAGGGGATCGGGCCTATGAGCAGTTCTTC
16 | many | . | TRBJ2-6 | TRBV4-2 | CASSPEVGSGANVLTF | TGTGCCAGCAGCCCTGAAGTTGGCTCTGGGGCCAACGTCCTGACTTTC
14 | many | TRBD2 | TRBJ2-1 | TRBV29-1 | CSVELAGGNNEQFF | TGCAGCGTTGAATTAGCGGGGGGAAACAATGAGCAGTTCTTC
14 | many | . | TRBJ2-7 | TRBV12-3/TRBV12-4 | CASTTETGPYEQYF | TGTGCCAGCACCACTGAGACAGGACCCTACGAGCAGTACTTC
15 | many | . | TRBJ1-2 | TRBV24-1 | CATSDSLGDDYGYTF | TGTGCCACCAGTGACTCCCTGGGGGATGACTATGGCTACACCTTC
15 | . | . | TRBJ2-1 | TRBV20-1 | CSAPASLSSYNEQFF | TGCAGTGCTCCCGCTAGCCTTAGCTCCTACAATGAGCAGTTCTTC
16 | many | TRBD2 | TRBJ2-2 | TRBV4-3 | CASSPSGLGNTGELFF | TGCGCCAGCAGCCCCTCAGGACTAGGCAACACCGGGGAGCTGTTTTTT
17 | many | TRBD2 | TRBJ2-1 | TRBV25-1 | CASSDLSGRATYNEQFF | TGTGCCAGCAGTGATTTGAGCGGGAGGGCCACCTACAATGAGCAGTTCTTC
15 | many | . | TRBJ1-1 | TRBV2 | CASSEGGEWDTEAFF | TGTGCCAGCAGTGAAGGGGGGGAGTGGGACACTGAAGCTTTCTTT
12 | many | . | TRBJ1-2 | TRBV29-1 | CSVEHILRGYTF | TGCAGCGTTGAGCACATCCTCAGAGGCTACACCTTC
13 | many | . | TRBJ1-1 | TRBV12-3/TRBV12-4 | CASSTAPNTEAFF | TGTGCCAGCAGTACAGCTCCGAACACTGAAGCTTTCTTT
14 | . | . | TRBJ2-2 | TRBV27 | CASSLGLPTGELFF | TGTGCCAGCAGTTTAGGGCTCCCCACCGGGGAGCTGTTTTTT
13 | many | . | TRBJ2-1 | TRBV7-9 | CASSFGRGNEQFF | TGTGCCAGCAGCTTCGGCAGGGGCAATGAGCAGTTCTTC
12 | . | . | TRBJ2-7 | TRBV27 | CASARSSYEQYF | TGTGCCAGCGCCAGGTCTTCCTACGAGCAGTACTTC
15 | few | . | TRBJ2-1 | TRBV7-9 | CASSLGAFSYNEQFF | TGTGCCAGCAGCTTAGGGGCTTTCTCCTACAATGAGCAGTTCTTC
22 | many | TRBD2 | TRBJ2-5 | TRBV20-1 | CSARALAFEASGREERGETQYF | TGCAGTGCTAGAGCCCTTGCGTTTGAGGCTAGCGGGAGAGAAGAGCGAGGAGAGACCCAGTACTTC
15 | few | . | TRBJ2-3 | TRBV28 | CASSFTDSRTDTQYF | TGTGCCAGCAGTTTCACGGACAGCCGCACAGATACGCAGTATTTT
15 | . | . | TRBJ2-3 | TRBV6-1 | CASRLVRSSTDTQYF | TGTGCCAGCAGACTAGTGCGGTCGTCCACAGATACGCAGTATTTT
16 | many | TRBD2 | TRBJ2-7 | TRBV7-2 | CASSTSSLAGVYEQYF | TGTGCCAGCTCCACTAGTTCCCTAGCGGGAGTGTACGAGCAGTACTTC
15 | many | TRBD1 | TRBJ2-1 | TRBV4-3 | CASSQARTGGYEQFF | TGCGCCAGCAGCCAAGCTAGGACAGGGGGTTATGAGCAGTTCTTC
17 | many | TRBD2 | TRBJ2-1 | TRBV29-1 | CSVEENRDSGPYNEQFF | TGCAGCGTTGAAGAGAATCGGGATAGCGGGCCCTACAATGAGCAGTTCTTC
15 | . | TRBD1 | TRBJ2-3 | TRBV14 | CASSQTGQTTDTQYF | TGTGCCAGCAGCCAAACGGGACAGACCACAGATACGCAGTATTTT
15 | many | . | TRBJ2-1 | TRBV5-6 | CASSLNYPFYNEQFF | TGTGCCAGCAGCTTGAACTACCCATTCTACAATGAGCAGTTCTTC
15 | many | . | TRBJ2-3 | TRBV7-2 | CAGRKDSGATDTQYF | TGTGCCGGTAGAAAAGATTCGGGGGCCACAGATACGCAGTATTTT
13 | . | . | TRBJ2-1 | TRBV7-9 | CASSLASSNEQFF | TGTGCCAGCAGCTTAGCTAGCAGTAATGAGCAGTTCTTC
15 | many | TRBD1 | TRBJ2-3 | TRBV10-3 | CAISLGQGDTDTQYF | TGTGCCATCAGCCTGGGACAGGGAGACACAGATACGCAGTATTTT
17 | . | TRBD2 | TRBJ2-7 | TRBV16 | CASSQSFGGSPNYEQYF | TGTGCCAGCAGCCAATCGTTTGGCGGGAGCCCCAACTACGAGCAGTACTTC
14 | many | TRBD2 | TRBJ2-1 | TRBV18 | CASSPSGMGEGKFF | TGTGCCAGCTCACCAAGTGGAATGGGGGAGGGCAAGTTCTTC
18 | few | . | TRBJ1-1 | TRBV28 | CASSPPLRYGGVNTEAFF | TGTGCCAGCAGCCCCCCCCTTAGGTATGGGGGCGTGAACACTGAAGCTTTCTTT
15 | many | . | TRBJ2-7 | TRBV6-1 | CASSPGPGKVYEQYF | TGTGCCAGCAGCCCCGGACCGGGAAAGGTCTACGAGCAGTACTTC
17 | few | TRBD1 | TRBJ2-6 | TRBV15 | CATSRSTGEPGANVLTF | TGTGCCACCAGTCGATCGACAGGGGAGCCTGGGGCCAACGTCCTGACTTTC
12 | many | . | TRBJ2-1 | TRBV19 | CASSGAAREQFF | TGTGCCAGTAGTGGTGCCGCCCGTGAGCAGTTCTTC
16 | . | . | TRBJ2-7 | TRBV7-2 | CASSLGVVTPSYEQYF | TGTGCCAGCAGCTTAGGTGTGGTAACCCCCTCCTACGAGCAGTACTTC
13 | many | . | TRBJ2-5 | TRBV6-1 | CASSWRLQETQYF | TGTGCCAGCAGCTGGCGCTTACAAGAGACCCAGTACTTC
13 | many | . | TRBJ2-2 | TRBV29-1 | CSAQGGGTGELFF | TGCAGCGCACAGGGGGGGGGCACCGGGGAGCTGTTTTTT
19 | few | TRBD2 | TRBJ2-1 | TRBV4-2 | CASSQEGSGPGSPYNEQFF | TGTGCCAGCAGCCAAGAAGGTAGCGGGCCTGGGTCCCCTTACAATGAGCAGTTCTTC
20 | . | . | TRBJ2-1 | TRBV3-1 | CASSQEWGPSGRGSYNEQFF | TGTGCCAGCAGCCAAGAATGGGGACCGAGCGGCCGGGGCTCCTACAATGAGCAGTTCTTC
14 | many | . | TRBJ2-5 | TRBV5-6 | CASSFTVAAWGQYF | TGTGCCAGCAGCTTCACAGTAGCGGCTTGGGGCCAGTACTTC
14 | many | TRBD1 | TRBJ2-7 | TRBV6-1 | CASSDSTGVYEQYF | TGTGCCAGCAGTGATTCGACAGGGGTCTACGAGCAGTACTTC
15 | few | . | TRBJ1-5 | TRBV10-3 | CAISEGANSNQPQHF | TGTGCCATCAGTGAGGGGGCAAATAGCAATCAGCCCCAGCATTTT
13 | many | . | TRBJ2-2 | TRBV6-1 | CASSGRFAGELFF | TGTGCCAGCAGTGGGCGTTTCGCCGGGGAGCTGTTTTTT
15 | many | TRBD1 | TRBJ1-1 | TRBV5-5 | CASSLFRGMNTEAFF | TGTGCCAGCAGCTTGTTCAGGGGGATGAACACTGAAGCTTTCTTT
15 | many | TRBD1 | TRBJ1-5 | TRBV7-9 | CASSPGGLSNQPQHF | TGTGCCAGCAGCCCAGGGGGCCTCAGCAATCAGCCCCAGCATTTT
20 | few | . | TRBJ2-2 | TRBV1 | CTSSQPRSRDRARITGELFF | TGCACCAGCAGCCAACCCCGCAGTCGGGACAGGGCAAGGATCACCGGGGAGCTGTTTTTT
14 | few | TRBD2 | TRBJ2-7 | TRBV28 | CASSSLAGANEQYF | TGTGCCAGCAGTTCCCTAGCGGGAGCAAACGAGCAGTACTTC
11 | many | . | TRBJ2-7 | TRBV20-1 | CSASRSYEQYF | TGCAGTGCCAGCCGCTCCTACGAGCAGTACTTC
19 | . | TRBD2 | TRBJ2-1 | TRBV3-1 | CASPGRTSGRMGSYNEQFF | TGTGCCAGCCCCGGCCGGACTAGCGGGAGGATGGGCTCCTACAATGAGCAGTTCTTC
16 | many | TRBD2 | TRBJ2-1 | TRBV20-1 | CSARDPGGRGNNEQFF | TGCAGTGCTAGAGATCCCGGCGGGAGGGGAAACAATGAGCAGTTCTTC
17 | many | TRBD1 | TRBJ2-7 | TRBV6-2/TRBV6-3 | CASSYSTTGTDVYEQYF | TGTGCCAGCAGTTACTCGACTACCGGGACAGACGTATACGAGCAGTACTTC
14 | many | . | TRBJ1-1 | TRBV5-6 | CASSLLQVNTEAFF | TGTGCCAGCAGCTTATTACAGGTGAACACTGAAGCTTTCTTT
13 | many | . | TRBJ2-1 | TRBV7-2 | CASRDSSGNEQFF | TGTGCCAGCCGTGATTCATCTGGCAATGAGCAGTTCTTC
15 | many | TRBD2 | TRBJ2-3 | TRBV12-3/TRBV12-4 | CASRWTSGITDTQYF | TGTGCCAGCAGGTGGACTAGCGGAATCACAGATACGCAGTATTTT
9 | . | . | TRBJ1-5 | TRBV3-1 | CAAAGTQHF | TGTGCAGCAGCCGGGACCCAGCATTTT
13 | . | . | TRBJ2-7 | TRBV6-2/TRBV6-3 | CASTFSPEGEQYF | TGTGCCAGCACCTTCTCCCCCGAGGGCGAGCAGTACTTC